One sample yielded the 26 T cell receptor beta chains listed below, sequenced in a study of Ad26.COV2.S vaccination and SARS-CoV-2 variants. TCRdb's copy holds only in-frame clones and misses some; the assay was immunoSEQ multiplex PCR. This table holds fewer than 400,000 clones, 75% to 90% found once. This sample's treatment: roughly 18 received Ad26.COV2.S at low or high dose, single or two shots; 5 received placebo; per-sample allocation not given. It was on day 63 after the first vaccine or placebo injection that samples were taken. Material: peripheral blood, obtained in a trial of Ad26.COV2.S vaccine versus placebo. These receptors were collected from a person between 18 and 65 years old who received the Ad26.COV2.S COVID-19 vaccine or a placebo.

J is TRBJ2-2 and V is TRBV9; 10 bases map to TRBD1. Trimming removed 2 bases from V and 3 bases from J; junction bases left unmatched: 7. The CDR3 has 17 residues. Germline CDR1 reads SGDLS; CDR2 reads YYNGEE. The CDR3 region is CASSVSRDRGDTGELFF. The DNA for the CDR3 is TGTGCCAGCAGCGTCTCACGGGACAGGGGAGACACCGGGGAGCTGTTTTTT.

The rearrangement links TRBV20-1 to TRBJ2-5; D is possibly TRBD2 (5 bases). V lost 3 bases to trimming and J lost 7 bases, with 15 bases between them. The CDR3 sequence is 13 residues long. Germline lookup yields CDR1 DFQATT and CDR2 SNEGSKA (reference sequence). CDR3 in amino acids: CSASRLPYGTQYF. DNA for the CDR3: TGCAGTGCTAGTAGACTACCCTATGGGACCCAGTACTTC.

The genes are TRBV3-1 (or the pseudogene TRBV3-2) and TRBJ2-3, with D unresolved. Germline loops: CDR1 LGHDT, CDR2 YNNKEL (reference sequence). Trimming removed 4 bases from V and 11 bases from J, with 10 bases in between. This CDR3 contains 11 residues. The DNA of the CDR3 is TGTGCCAGCAGCCGGCTCGGAGAGCAGTATTTT. Translated: CASSRLGEQYF.

In its sample, this clone was seen once. The rearrangement joins TRBV7-3 to TRBJ2-3; perhaps D is TRBD1 or TRBD2 (6 bases each). Germline assignment: CDR1 SGHTA and CDR2 FQGTGA. The CDR3 consists of 16 residues. V was shortened by 5 bases and J by 0 bases, with 15 bases between the two germline ends. The CDR3 loop reads CASSPKGGYSTDTQYF. In DNA form, the CDR3 reads TGTGCCAGCAGCCCAAAGGGGGGATACAGCACAGATACGCAGTATTTT.

This clone appeared once. The J gene is TRBJ2-5, the V gene TRBV7-2; tentative D call: TRBD2 (5 bases). Between the trimmed V and J ends, which lost 1 base and 5 bases, there was a span of 11 bases. This CDR3 is built from 14 residues. Germline lookup yields CDR1 SGHTA and CDR2 FQGNSA. The CDR3 DNA reads TGTGCCAGCAGCTTAGTTCGGGGTATGGAGACCCAGTACTTC. Translation gives CASSLVRGMETQYF.

V is TRBV6-5 and J is TRBJ2-1; D possibly corresponds to TRBD2 (6 bases). Germline values: CDR1 MNHEY, CDR2 SVGAGI. The length of the CDR3 is 14 residues. V was pared by 2 bases and J by 8 bases, with 13 bases between. This chain's CDR3 is CASSYPGGSHEQFF. The CDR3 nucleotides are TGTGCCAGCAGTTACCCCGGGGGTAGCCATGAGCAGTTCTTC.

The chain is built from TRBV7-3 and TRBJ2-1, with 7 bases identical to TRBD1. Trimming at V came to 6 bases and at J to 4 bases, leaving 3 bases not matched to a gene. CDR3 size: 13 residues. Germline values: CDR1 SGHTA, CDR2 FQGTGA. The CDR3 region has the DNA TGTGCCAGCAGTCAGGACAGGTACAATGAGCAGTTCTTC. Protein sequence: CASSQDRYNEQFF.

The chain has TRBV28 and TRBJ2-7; TRBD2 matches 14 bases. V lost 3 bases to trimming and J lost 7 bases; unmatched junction nucleotides: 5. The germline V gene encodes CDR1 MDHEN and CDR2 SYDVKM. The CDR3 is made up of 15 amino acids. The CDR3 is CASSLLGLAGVEQYF. Written as DNA, the CDR3 is TGTGCCAGCAGTTTGTTGGGACTAGCGGGAGTAGAGCAGTACTTC.

This clone was detected once. The CDR3 here is CSVPRGPETQYF. The CDR3, as DNA: TGCAGCGTTCCCAGGGGCCCGGAGACCCAGTACTTC. J is TRBJ2-5 and V is TRBV29-1, with D possibly being TRBD1 (6 bases). Trimming pared 5 bases from V and 5 bases from J, leaving 12 bases between. The germline CDR1 and CDR2 sequences are SQVTM and ANQGSEA. CDR3 length: 12 amino acids.

This clone was detected once. The chain has TRBV6-5 and TRBJ1-4; 7 bases match TRBD1. Trimming cost V 5 bases and J 1 base; bases outside gene matches: 1. CDR1 and CDR2 (germline): MNHEY, SVGAGI. The CDR3 extends over 14 amino acids. CDR3: CASSHRGTNEKLFF. The CDR3 nucleotides read TGTGCCAGCAGTCACAGGGGAACTAATGAAAAACTGTTTTTT.

The rearrangement links TRBV6-5 to TRBJ2-7; TRBD1 aligns across 7 bases. V lost 7 bases and J lost 0; bases outside the gene matches: 6. In germline, CDR1 is MNHEY, CDR2 SVGAGI. This CDR3 has 14 residues. For the CDR3, the DNA is TGTGCCAGCACCCCACAGGGGAACTCCTACGAGCAGTACTTC. It codes for CASTPQGNSYEQYF.

V usage is TRBV6-4 and J usage is TRBJ2-3, with TRBD1 identical over 9 bases. This CDR3 is built from 15 residues. V shed 6 bases and J 4 bases; nucleotides not matched to a gene: 8. Germline V gene sequence: CDR1 MRHNA, CDR2 SNTAGT. The CDR3 here is CASSPGQGRSDTQYF. CDR3 sequence (DNA): TGTGCCAGCAGCCCGGGACAGGGTCGGTCAGATACGCAGTATTTT.

The sample holds one count of this clone. This rearrangement joins TRBV6-1 to TRBJ2-1, with 11 positions matching TRBD2. V dropped 4 bases and J dropped 4; count of bases not matched to a gene: 6. The germline V gene has CDR1 MNHNS and CDR2 SASEGT. CDR3 size: 16 residues. Written as DNA, the CDR3 is TGTGCCAGCAGTGTCCTAGCGGGAGGTGGGTACAATGAGCAGTTCTTC. This encodes CASSVLAGGGYNEQFF.

V is TRBV5-1 and J is TRBJ1-6; possible D gene TRBD1, 5 bases. This CDR3 has 15 amino acids. CDR1 SGHRS and CDR2 YFSETQ come from the germline V gene. The V gene lost 4 bases and the J gene lost 10 bases, with 18 bases spanning the gap. CDR3 protein: CASSPGTPGRSPLHF. The CDR3 bases are TGCGCCAGCAGCCCAGGGACCCCTGGGAGGTCACCCCTCCACTTT. The complete variable domain, with remaining parts taken from reference TRBV5-1 and TRBJ1-6, reads KAGVTQTPRYLIKTRGQQVTLSCSPISGHRSVSWYQQTPGQGLQFLFEYFSETQRNKGNFPGRFSGRQFSNSRSEMNVSTLELGDSALYLCASSPGTPGRSPLHFGNGTRLTVT.

This sequence joins TRBV6-2 or TRBV6-3 and TRBJ2-2, with D maybe TRBD2 (5 bases). This CDR3 contains 17 residues. Germline V gives CDR1 MNHEY, CDR2 SVGEGT. V lost 0 bases and J lost 1, with 12 bases in between. The CDR3 protein is CASSYSPAGLNTGELFF. CDR3 coding DNA: TGTGCCAGCAGTTACTCCCCTGCGGGCCTGAACACCGGGGAGCTGTTTTTT.

The chain carries TRBV5-4 and TRBJ2-2, with TRBD1 as a possible D gene (6 bases). The germline CDR1 and CDR2 sequences are SGHNT and YYREEE (reference sequence). This CDR3 has 17 residues. V was pared by 2 bases and J by 5 bases, with 19 bases between. The CDR3 loop is CASSFPGQGRRTGELFF. CDR3 in DNA: TGTGCCAGCAGCTTTCCAGGTCAGGGGAGAAGGACCGGGGAGCTGTTTTTT.

J is TRBJ1-4 and V is TRBV28; D is unresolved. The CDR3 has 12 residues. V lost 5 bases and J 7 bases, leaving 8 bases between the germline ends. Germline assignment: CDR1 MDHEN and CDR2 SYDVKM. The CDR3 protein is CASSTRPEKLFF. The CDR3 DNA sequence: TGTGCCAGCAGTACTAGACCTGAAAAACTGTTTTTT.

This clone has just one count. The chain carries TRBV2 and TRBJ2-1; tentative D call: TRBD2 (6 bases). Looked up from germline, CDR1 is SNHLY and CDR2 is FYNNEI. Deletions cut 9 bases from V and 10 bases from J, with 13 bases between. This CDR3 has 11 amino acids. The CDR3 nucleotides read TGTGCCAGGGGGGGTCTAAGAGAGCAGTTCTTC. It is translated as CARGGLREQFF.

The chain joins TRBV5-1 to TRBJ1-4; D ambiguous. The CDR3 covers 13 residues. V lost 2 bases and J 8 bases, leaving 10 bases between the germline ends. CDR1 and CDR2 from the germline V gene are SGHRS and YFSETQ. Written as DNA, the CDR3 is TGCGCCAGCAGCTTAGGGCCGAGGGAAAAACTGTTTTTT. Translation gives CASSLGPREKLFF. Using reference TRBV5-1 and TRBJ1-4 for the parts outside the CDR3, the full variable domain is KAGVTQTPRYLIKTRGQQVTLSCSPISGHRSVSWYQQTPGQGLQFLFEYFSETQRNKGNFPGRFSGRQFSNSRSEMNVSTLELGDSALYLCASSLGPREKLFFGSGTQLSVL.

The chain couples TRBV4-2 to TRBJ1-2; no clear D. The CDR3 spans 14 residues. Germline lookup yields CDR1 LGHNA and CDR2 YNFKEQ. Trimming cost V 1 base and J 8 bases, with 14 bases left between them. CDR3 in DNA: TGTGCCAGCAGCCAAGGGGCAGGAGTGGACGGCTACACCTTC. It is translated as CASSQGAGVDGYTF.

J is TRBJ2-2 and V is TRBV10-1; D perhaps matches TRBD2 (5 bases). The CDR3 is made up of 15 amino acids. CDR1 is WNHNN, CDR2 SYGVQD, per germline (reference sequence). V dropped 4 bases and J dropped 0 bases, with 9 bases sitting between them. The CDR3: CASSVGNTNTGELFF. In DNA form, the CDR3 reads TGCGCCAGCAGTGTCGGGAATACGAACACCGGGGAGCTGTTTTTT.

The J gene is TRBJ2-1, the V gene TRBV7-2; 9 nucleotides line up with TRBD1. CDR1 is SGHTA and CDR2 is FQGNSA in the germline V gene. Unmatched junction bases numbered 6, after V lost 5 bases and J lost 4 bases. This CDR3 has 15 amino acids. CDR3 residues: CASSPDRGEYNEQFF. DNA of the CDR3: TGTGCCAGCAGCCCCGACAGGGGGGAGTACAATGAGCAGTTCTTC.

J is TRBJ2-7 and V is TRBV6-6; 9 positions agree with TRBD1. This CDR3 has 13 amino acids. J was trimmed by 4 bases and V by 5 bases; bases with no gene match: 3. Germline V gene data show CDR1 as MNHNY and CDR2 as SVGAGI (reference sequence). CDR3: CASSGDRAYEQYF. The CDR3 DNA sequence: TGTGCCAGCAGTGGGGACAGGGCATACGAGCAGTACTTC.

The chain carries TRBV7-8 and TRBJ2-7; TRBD1 is a possible D gene (5 bases). The V end lost 0 bases, the J end lost 4 bases, and 19 bases lay between the germline ends. The CDR3 totals 17 residues. Per germline, CDR1 SGHVS and CDR2 FQNEAQ. CDR3 loop: CASSLALPTGHPYEQYF. In nucleotides, the CDR3 is TGTGCCAGCAGCTTAGCCCTTCCTACAGGCCATCCGTACGAGCAGTACTTC.

V is TRBV23-1 and J is TRBJ2-3; tentatively, D is TRBD1 or TRBD2 (5 bases each). TRBV23-1 is annotated as an ORF whose role is uncertain. V was pared by 3 bases and J by 0 bases, with 13 bases between. The CDR3 runs to 16 residues. CDR3 bases: TGCGCCAGCAGTCACAGGGACCAAGGTAGCACAGATACGCAGTATTTT. It translates to CASSHRDQGSTDTQYF.

A note on this clone: A junction boundary mismatches the germline segment, possibly from a read error. The chain has TRBV7-7 and TRBJ1-4; D unresolved. The CDR3 loop spans 16 amino acids. Germline CDR1 SSHAT, CDR2 FNYEAQ (reference sequence). The CDR3 DNA follows: TGTGCTAGCAGCTCGTCCGAGGGCAGCGATAATGAAAAACTGTTTTTT. Protein sequence: CASSSSEGSDNEKLFF. Based on the CDR3 plus reference TRBV7-7 and TRBJ1-4, the full variable domain is GAGVSQSPRYKVTKRGQDVTLRCDPISSHATLYWYQQALGQGPEFLTYFNYEAQPDKSGLPSDRFSAERPEGSISTLTIQRTEQRDSAMYRCASSSSEGSDNEKLFFGSGTQLSVL.